A single sample gave rise to the 2 T cell receptor beta chains below, sequenced in a study of T-cell reconstitution after alpha-beta-depleted transplantation in children (dated by TCRdb to 2015 to 2016). The sample's treatment or condition label is to be understood as: allogeneic hematopoietic cell transplantation with graft depleted of TCRalphabeta T cells and CD19 B cells. The receptor library was made with PCR. The listed sequencing device is Illumina HiSeq 2500. To normalize quantification of the TCRbeta repertoire, the TCR libraries were built with molecular barcoding that relied on unique molecular identifiers. TCRdb reran the public reads through fastp at Q25 and MiXCR, keeping productive beta chains. Every distinct CDR3 protein forms one entry, paired with its most common genes and DNA. This sample gives a few hundred thousand distinct CDR3 sequences in total; approximately 7% of them show up just once. Of the sample, 4.5% to 6.5% falls within the top ten clones.

The specimen was PBMCs, collected before TCRalphabeta/CD19-depleted stem cell transplant. These receptors were taken from a boy aged 2 to 10 with acute lymphoblastic leukemia, due to receive a stem cell transplant.

The chain links TRBV7-8 to TRBJ2-7; weak D call: TRBD1 (6 bases). CDR1 SGHVS and CDR2 FQNEAQ come from the germline V gene. CDR3 size: 16 residues. The V gene lost 4 bases and the J gene lost 2 bases, with 18 bases spanning the gap. CDR3: CASSSNFGQKPYEQYF. The CDR3, as DNA: TGTGCCAGCAGCTCAAACTTCGGACAGAAGCCCTACGAGCAGTACTTC.

This clonotype was counted at least ten times. The gene calls are TRBV20-1 and TRBJ2-1; 9 nucleotides align to TRBD2. The germline V gene encodes CDR1 DFQATT and CDR2 SNEGSKA (reference sequence). Germline trimming cut 6 bases from V and 2 bases from J; bases unmatched to any gene: 5. This CDR3 region has 14 residues. This chain's CDR3 is CSAPTSGAYNEQFF. The CDR3 DNA is TGCAGTGCCCCGACTAGCGGAGCCTACAATGAGCAGTTCTTC.